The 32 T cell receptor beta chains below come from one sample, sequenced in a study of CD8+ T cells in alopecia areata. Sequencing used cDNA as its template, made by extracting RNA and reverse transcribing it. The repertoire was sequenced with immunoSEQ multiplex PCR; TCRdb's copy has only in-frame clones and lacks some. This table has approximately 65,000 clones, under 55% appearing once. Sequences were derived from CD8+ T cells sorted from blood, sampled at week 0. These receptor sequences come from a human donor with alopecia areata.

CDR3 sequence reads: CATYQGSITEAFF. CDR3 nucleotide sequence: TGTGCCACGTACCAGGGGAGTATCACTGAAGCTTTCTTT. The chain joins TRBV19 to TRBJ1-1; weak D call: TRBD1 (6 bases). With 10 bases removed from V and 4 bases from J, the gap between germline ends came to 16 bases. Germline V lookup: CDR1 LNHDA, CDR2 SQIVND (reference sequence). The CDR3 is 13 amino acids.

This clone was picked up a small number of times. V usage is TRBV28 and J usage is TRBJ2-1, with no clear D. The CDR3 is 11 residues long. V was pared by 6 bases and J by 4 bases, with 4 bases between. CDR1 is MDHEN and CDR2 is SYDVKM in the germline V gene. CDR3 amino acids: CASSPYNEQFF. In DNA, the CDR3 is TGTGCCAGCAGCCCATACAATGAGCAGTTCTTC.

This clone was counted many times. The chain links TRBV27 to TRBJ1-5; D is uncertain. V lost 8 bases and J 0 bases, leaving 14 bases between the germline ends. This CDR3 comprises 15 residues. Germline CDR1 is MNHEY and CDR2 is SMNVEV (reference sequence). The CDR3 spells CASGGGAYSNQPQHF. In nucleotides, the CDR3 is TGTGCCAGCGGTGGAGGAGCTTATAGCAATCAGCCCCAGCATTTT.

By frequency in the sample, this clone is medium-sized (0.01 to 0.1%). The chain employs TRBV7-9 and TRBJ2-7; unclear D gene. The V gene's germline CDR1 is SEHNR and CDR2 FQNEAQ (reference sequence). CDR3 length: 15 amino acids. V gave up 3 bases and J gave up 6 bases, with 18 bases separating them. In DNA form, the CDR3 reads TGTGCCAGCAGCTTGGTCGGAAGGAGAAAGGGCGAGCAGTACTTC. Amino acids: CASSLVGRRKGEQYF.

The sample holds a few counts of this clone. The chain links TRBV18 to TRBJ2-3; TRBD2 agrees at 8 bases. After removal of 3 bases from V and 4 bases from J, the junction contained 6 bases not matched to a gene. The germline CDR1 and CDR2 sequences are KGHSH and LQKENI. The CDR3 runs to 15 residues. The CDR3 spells CASSPYGGAPDTQYF. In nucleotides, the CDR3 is TGTGCCAGCTCACCTTACGGGGGGGCGCCAGATACGCAGTATTTT.

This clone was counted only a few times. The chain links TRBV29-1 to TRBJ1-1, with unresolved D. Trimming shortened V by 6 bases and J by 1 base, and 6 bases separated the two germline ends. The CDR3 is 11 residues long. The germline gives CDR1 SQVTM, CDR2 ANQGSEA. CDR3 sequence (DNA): TGCAGCGTCGCAGAGAACACTGAAGCTTTCTTT. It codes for CSVAENTEAFF.

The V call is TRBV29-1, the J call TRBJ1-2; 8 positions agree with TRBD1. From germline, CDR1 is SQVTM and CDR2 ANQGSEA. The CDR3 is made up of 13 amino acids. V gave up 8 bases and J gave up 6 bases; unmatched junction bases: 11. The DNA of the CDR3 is TGCAGCACCGGGCACAGGGGGTTAGATGGCTACACCTTC. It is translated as CSTGHRGLDGYTF.

CDR3 residues: CASSLGGALYEQYF. CDR3 bases: TGTGCCAGCAGCTTAGGAGGGGCCCTCTACGAGCAGTACTTC. The chain links TRBV7-2 to TRBJ2-7; D may be TRBD1 or TRBD2 (5 bases each). V lost 1 base to trimming and J lost 3 bases, with 10 bases between them. CDR3 length equals 14 residues. Germline lookup yields CDR1 SGHTA and CDR2 FQGNSA.

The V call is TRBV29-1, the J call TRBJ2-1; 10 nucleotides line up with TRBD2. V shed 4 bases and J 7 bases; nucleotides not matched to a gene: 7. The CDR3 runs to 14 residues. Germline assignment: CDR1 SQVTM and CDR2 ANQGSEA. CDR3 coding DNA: TGCAGCGTTGGGTTAGCGGGAGGTGGTAATGAGCAGTTCTTC. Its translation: CSVGLAGGGNEQFF.

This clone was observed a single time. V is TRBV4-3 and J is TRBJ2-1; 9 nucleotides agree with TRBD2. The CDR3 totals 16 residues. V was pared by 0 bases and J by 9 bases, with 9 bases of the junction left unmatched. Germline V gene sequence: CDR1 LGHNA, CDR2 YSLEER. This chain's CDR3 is CASSQDSAGGRAEQFF. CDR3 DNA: TGCGCCAGCAGCCAAGACAGTGCGGGAGGGCGCGCTGAGCAGTTCTTC.

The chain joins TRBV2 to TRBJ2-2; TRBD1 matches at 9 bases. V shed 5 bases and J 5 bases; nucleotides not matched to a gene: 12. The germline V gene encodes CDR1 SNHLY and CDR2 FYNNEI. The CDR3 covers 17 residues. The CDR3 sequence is CASSPPAGTGNTGELFF. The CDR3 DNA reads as TGTGCCAGCAGTCCCCCGGCCGGGACAGGGAATACCGGGGAGCTGTTTTTT.

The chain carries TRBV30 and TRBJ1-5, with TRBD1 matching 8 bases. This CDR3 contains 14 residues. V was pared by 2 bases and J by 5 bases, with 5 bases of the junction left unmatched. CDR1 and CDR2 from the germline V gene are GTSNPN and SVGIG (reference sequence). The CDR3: CAWSLGTGYQPQHF. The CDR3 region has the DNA TGTGCCTGGAGTCTGGGGACAGGTTATCAGCCCCAGCATTTT.

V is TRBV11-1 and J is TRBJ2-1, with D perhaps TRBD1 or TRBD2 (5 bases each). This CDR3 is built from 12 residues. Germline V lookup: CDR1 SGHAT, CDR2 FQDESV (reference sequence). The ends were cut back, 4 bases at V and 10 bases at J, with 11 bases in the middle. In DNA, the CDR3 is TGTGCCAGCAGCTCGGGGCCCCCAGAGCAGTTCTTC. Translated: CASSSGPPEQFF.

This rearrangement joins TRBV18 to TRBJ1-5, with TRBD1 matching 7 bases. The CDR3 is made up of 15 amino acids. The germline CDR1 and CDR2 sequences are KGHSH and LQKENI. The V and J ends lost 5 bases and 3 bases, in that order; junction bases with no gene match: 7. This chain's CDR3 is CASSSPDRDNQPQHF. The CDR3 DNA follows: TGTGCCAGCTCATCTCCCGACAGGGACAATCAGCCCCAGCATTTT.

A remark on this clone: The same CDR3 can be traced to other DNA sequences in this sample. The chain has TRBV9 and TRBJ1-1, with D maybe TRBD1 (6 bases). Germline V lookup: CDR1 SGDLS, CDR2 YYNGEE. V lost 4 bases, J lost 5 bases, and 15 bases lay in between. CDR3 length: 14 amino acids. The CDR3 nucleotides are TGTGCCAGCAGCCCCGTAGGGGGGAATACTGAAGCTTTCTTT. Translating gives CASSPVGGNTEAFF.

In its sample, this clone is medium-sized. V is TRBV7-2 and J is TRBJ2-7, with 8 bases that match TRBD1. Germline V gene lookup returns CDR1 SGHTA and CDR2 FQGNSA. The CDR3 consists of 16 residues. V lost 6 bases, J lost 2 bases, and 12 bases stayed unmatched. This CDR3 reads CASRPSDRGFPYEQYF. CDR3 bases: TGTGCCAGCAGACCTTCTGACAGGGGATTCCCCTACGAGCAGTACTTC.

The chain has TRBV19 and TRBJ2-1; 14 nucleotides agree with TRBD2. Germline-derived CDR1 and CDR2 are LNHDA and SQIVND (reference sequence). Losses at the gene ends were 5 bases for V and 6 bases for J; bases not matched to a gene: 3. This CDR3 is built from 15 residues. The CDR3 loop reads CASSLGLAGGNEQFF. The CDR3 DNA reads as TGTGCCAGTAGTCTCGGACTAGCGGGAGGCAATGAGCAGTTCTTC.

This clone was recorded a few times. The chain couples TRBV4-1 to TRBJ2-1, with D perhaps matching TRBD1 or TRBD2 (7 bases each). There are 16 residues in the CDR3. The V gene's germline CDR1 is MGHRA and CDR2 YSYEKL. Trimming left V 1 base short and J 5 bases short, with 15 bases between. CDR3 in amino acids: CASSQVLRGGDNEQFF. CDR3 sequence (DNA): TGCGCCAGCAGCCAAGTGCTCAGGGGGGGTGACAATGAGCAGTTCTTC.

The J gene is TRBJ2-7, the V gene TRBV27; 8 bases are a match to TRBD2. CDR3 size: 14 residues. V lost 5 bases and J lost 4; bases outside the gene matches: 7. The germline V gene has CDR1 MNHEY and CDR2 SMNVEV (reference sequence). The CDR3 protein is CASSPGRGGYEQYF. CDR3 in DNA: TGTGCCAGCAGTCCCGGGAGGGGGGGGTACGAGCAGTACTTC.

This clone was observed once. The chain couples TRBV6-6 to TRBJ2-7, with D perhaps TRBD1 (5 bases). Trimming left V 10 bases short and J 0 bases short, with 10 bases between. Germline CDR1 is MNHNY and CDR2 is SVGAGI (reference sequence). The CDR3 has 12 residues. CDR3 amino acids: CATLTVSYEQYF. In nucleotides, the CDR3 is TGTGCCACCTTGACAGTCTCCTACGAGCAGTACTTC.

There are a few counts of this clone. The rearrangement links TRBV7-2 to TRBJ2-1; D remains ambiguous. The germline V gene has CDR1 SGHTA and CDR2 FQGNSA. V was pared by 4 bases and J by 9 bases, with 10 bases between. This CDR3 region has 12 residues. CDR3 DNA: TGTGCCAGCAGCTGGGCGCAGATTGAGCAGTTCTTC. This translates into CASSWAQIEQFF. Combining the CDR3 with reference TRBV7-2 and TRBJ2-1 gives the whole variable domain GAGVSQSPSNKVTEKGKDVELRCDPISGHTALYWYRQSLGQGLEFLIYFQGNSAPDKSGLPSDRFSAERTGGSVSTLTIQRTQQEDSAVYLCASSWAQIEQFFGPGTRLTVL.

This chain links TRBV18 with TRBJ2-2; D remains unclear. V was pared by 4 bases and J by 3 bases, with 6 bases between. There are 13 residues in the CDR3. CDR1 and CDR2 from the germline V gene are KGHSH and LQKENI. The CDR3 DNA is TGTGCCAGCTCACAAATGGACACCGGGGAGCTGTTTTTT. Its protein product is CASSQMDTGELFF.

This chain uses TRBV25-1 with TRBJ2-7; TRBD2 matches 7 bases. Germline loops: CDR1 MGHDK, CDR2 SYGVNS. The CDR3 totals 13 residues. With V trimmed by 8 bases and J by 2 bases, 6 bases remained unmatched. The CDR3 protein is CASGPGRAYEQYF. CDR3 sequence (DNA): TGTGCCAGCGGCCCGGGGAGGGCCTACGAGCAGTACTTC.

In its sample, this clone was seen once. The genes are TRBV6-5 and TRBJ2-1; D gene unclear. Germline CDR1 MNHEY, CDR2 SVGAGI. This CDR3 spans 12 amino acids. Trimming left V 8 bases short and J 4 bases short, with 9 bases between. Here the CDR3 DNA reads TGTGCCAGCTACGGGTCTTACAATGAGCAGTTCTTC. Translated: CASYGSYNEQFF.

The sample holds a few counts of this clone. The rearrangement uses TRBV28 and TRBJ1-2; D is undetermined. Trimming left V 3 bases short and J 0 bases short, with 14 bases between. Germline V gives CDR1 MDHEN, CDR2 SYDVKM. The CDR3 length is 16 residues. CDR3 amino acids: CASSFDVLASNYGYTF. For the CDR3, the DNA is TGTGCCAGCAGTTTCGACGTCCTCGCCTCTAACTATGGCTACACCTTC.

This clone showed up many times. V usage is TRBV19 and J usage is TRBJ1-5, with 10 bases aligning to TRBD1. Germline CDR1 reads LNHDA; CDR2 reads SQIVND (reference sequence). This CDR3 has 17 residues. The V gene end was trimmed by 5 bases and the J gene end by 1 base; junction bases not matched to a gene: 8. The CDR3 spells CASSWTGGRESNQPQHF. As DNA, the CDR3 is TGTGCCAGTAGTTGGACAGGGGGAAGGGAAAGCAATCAGCCCCAGCATTTT.

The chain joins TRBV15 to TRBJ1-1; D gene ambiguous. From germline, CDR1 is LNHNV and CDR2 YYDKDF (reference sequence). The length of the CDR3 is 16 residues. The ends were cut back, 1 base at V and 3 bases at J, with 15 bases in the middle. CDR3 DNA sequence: TGTGCCACCAGCAGAGTAGGTGTGGGCGCCTACACTGAAGCTTTCTTT. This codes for CATSRVGVGAYTEAFF.

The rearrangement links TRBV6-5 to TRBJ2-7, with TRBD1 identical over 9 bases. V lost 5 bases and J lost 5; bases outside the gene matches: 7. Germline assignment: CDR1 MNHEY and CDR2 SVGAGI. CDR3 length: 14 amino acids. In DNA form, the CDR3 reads TGTGCCAGCAGTCCGCGGACAGGGGACCACGAGCAGTACTTC. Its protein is CASSPRTGDHEQYF.

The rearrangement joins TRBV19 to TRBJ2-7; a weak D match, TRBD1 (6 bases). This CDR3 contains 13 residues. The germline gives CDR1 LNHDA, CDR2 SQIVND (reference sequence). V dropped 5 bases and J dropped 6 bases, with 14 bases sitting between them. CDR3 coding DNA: TGTGCCAGTAGTTCCCACAGGGAATCCGAGCAGTACTTC. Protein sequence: CASSSHRESEQYF.

The CDR3 is CASSPSLGGEQYF. CDR3 in DNA: TGTGCCAGTAGTCCAAGTCTAGGAGGCGAGCAGTACTTC. This chain uses TRBV19 with TRBJ2-7, with a tentative D call TRBD2 (5 bases). The CDR3 runs to 13 residues. The germline V gene encodes CDR1 LNHDA and CDR2 SQIVND (reference sequence). Deletions cut 5 bases from V and 6 bases from J, with 14 bases between. Full variable domain (missing parts from reference TRBV19 and TRBJ2-7): DGGITQSPKYLFRKEGQNVTLSCEQNLNHDAMYWYRQDPGQGLRLIYYSQIVNDFQKGDIAEGYSVSREKKESFPLTVTSAQKNPTAFYLCASSPSLGGEQYFGPGTRLTVT.

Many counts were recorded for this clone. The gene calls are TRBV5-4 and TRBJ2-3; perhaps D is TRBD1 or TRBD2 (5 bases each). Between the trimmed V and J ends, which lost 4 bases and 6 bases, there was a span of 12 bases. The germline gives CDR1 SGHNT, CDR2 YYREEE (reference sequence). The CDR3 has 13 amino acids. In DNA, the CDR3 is TGTGCCAGCAGCCCCCCGAGGGGTGATACGCAGTATTTT. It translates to CASSPPRGDTQYF.

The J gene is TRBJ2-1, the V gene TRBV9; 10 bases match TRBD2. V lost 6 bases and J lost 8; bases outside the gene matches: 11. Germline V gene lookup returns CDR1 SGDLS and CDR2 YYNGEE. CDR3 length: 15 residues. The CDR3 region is CASIPLAGAGDEQFF. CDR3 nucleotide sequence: TGTGCCAGCATCCCCCTAGCGGGAGCGGGCGATGAGCAGTTCTTC.